These T cell receptor beta chains were read from a single sample in a study of CD8 T cells in ankylosing spondylitis. TCRdb re-called the 5' RACE reads through MiXCR, storing one row per CDR3 protein. The sample shows about 320,000 distinct CDR3 sequences, more than 9% of them seen only once. The specimen sequenced was blood, either unsorted or a sorted T cell fraction (not recorded which). Receptors originate from a female donor with ankylosing spondylitis or in good health (not recorded which). The CDR3 runs from the conserved cysteine through the conserved F or W. D genes are given only for firm matches. Clone size, where shown, is once, few, many, or a class for clones that have expanded.

CDR3nt: TGTGCCACCAGCAGAGGCAGGGAGCAGTACTTC
CDR3aa: CATSRGREQYF
abundance: NA
d_gene: NA
j_gene: TRBJ2-7
v_gene: TRBV15

CDR3nt: TGTGCCAGCAGCGTTAGGACAGGGGACCACTCTGGGGGCAACGTCCTGACTTTC
CDR3aa: CASSVRTGDHSGGNVLTF
abundance: NA
d_gene: TRBD1
j_gene: TRBJ2-6
v_gene: TRBV9

CDR3nt: TGCAGCGGACAGGGTCGGGGCACAGATACGCAGTATTTT
CDR3aa: CSGQGRGTDTQYF
abundance: many
d_gene: TRBD1
j_gene: TRBJ2-3
v_gene: TRBV20-1

CDR3nt: TGTGCCAGCTCACCATCTGGGGAGACAGAGAGAACTTTCTTT
CDR3aa: CASSPSGETERTFF
abundance: many
d_gene: NA
j_gene: TRBJ1-1
v_gene: TRBV18

CDR3nt: TGTGCCAGCAGTTTATTGGGGCTCAGCAGGGAGACCCAGTACTTC
CDR3aa: CASSLLGLSRETQYF
abundance: NA
d_gene: NA
j_gene: TRBJ2-5
v_gene: TRBV12-3/TRBV12-4

CDR3nt: TGTGCCAGCAGTTTTCAGGGGAACACTGAAGCTTTCTTT
CDR3aa: CASSFQGNTEAFF
abundance: many
d_gene: NA
j_gene: TRBJ1-1
v_gene: TRBV27

CDR3nt: TGTGCCAGCAGCGCCGATTACAGGGGGCTCTACGAGCAGTACTTC
CDR3aa: CASSADYRGLYEQYF
abundance: many
d_gene: TRBD1
j_gene: TRBJ2-7
v_gene: TRBV9

CDR3nt: TGTGCCAGCAGCTTGAGCCACCGACAGGATAACTATGGCTACACCTTC
CDR3aa: CASSLSHRQDNYGYTF
abundance: NA
d_gene: NA
j_gene: TRBJ1-2
v_gene: TRBV5-4

CDR3nt: TGCAGTGCATCCGACAGGGGGCGGATCGGGAATCAGCCCCAGCATTTT
CDR3aa: CSASDRGRIGNQPQHF
abundance: NA
d_gene: TRBD1
j_gene: TRBJ1-5
v_gene: TRBV20-1

CDR3nt: TGTGCCAGCAGCGTAGGCGGCAGGTTGAATGACAATGAGCAGTTCTTC
CDR3aa: CASSVGGRLNDNEQFF
abundance: few
d_gene: NA
j_gene: TRBJ2-1
v_gene: TRBV9

CDR3nt: TGCGCCAGCAGCCGGGGAGGGGGCTACAATGAGCAGTTCTTC
CDR3aa: CASSRGGGYNEQFF
abundance: many
d_gene: NA
j_gene: TRBJ2-1
v_gene: TRBV5-1

CDR3nt: TGCAGTGCTAAGACTACCTACCGAGAGACCCAGTACTTC
CDR3aa: CSAKTTYRETQYF
abundance: many
d_gene: NA
j_gene: TRBJ2-5
v_gene: TRBV20-1

CDR3nt: TGTGCCAGCAGTCCCCGCGGGAGGGCGGTAGATACGCAGTATTTT
CDR3aa: CASSPRGRAVDTQYF
abundance: NA
d_gene: TRBD2
j_gene: TRBJ2-3
v_gene: TRBV7-2

CDR3nt: TGTGCCACCACGGGGGGCGCGAAGCCCCAGCATTTT
CDR3aa: CATTGGAKPQHF
abundance: NA
d_gene: NA
j_gene: TRBJ1-5
v_gene: TRBV2

CDR3nt: TGTGCCAGTAGTACGAGGGGAGCCGGGACTGAAGCTTTCTTT
CDR3aa: CASSTRGAGTEAFF
abundance: NA
d_gene: NA
j_gene: TRBJ1-1
v_gene: TRBV19

CDR3nt: TGTGCCATCAGTGAGGGTAGCAATCAGCCCCAGCATTTT
CDR3aa: CAISEGSNQPQHF
abundance: many
d_gene: NA
j_gene: TRBJ1-5
v_gene: TRBV10-3

CDR3nt: TGTGCCAGCAGCTTCCGCCCGACGCTTTATATTGAAGCTTTCTTT
CDR3aa: CASSFRPTLYIEAFF
abundance: many
d_gene: NA
j_gene: TRBJ1-1
v_gene: TRBV5-6

CDR3nt: TGCGCCAGCAGCGCCGCCTCCAGCGGGGGGTTATACAATGAGCAGTTCTTC
CDR3aa: CASSAASSGGLYNEQFF
abundance: few
d_gene: TRBD2
j_gene: TRBJ2-1
v_gene: TRBV5-1

CDR3nt: TGTGCCAGCAGCCGTACAGGGGGGAGGGTATACAATGAGCAGTTCTTC
CDR3aa: CASSRTGGRVYNEQFF
abundance: many
d_gene: NA
j_gene: TRBJ2-1
v_gene: TRBV7-2

CDR3nt: TGCGCCAGCAGTTTCGGGACTAGCGGGGTAAAGACAGATACGCAGTATTTT
CDR3aa: CASSFGTSGVKTDTQYF
abundance: many
d_gene: TRBD2
j_gene: TRBJ2-3
v_gene: TRBV5-1

CDR3nt: TGTGCCAGCAGTTTCCCACTGGGGCGTTACTATGGCTACACCTTC
CDR3aa: CASSFPLGRYYGYTF
abundance: NA
d_gene: NA
j_gene: TRBJ1-2
v_gene: TRBV28

CDR3nt: TGTGCCACCAGCAGAGTCGGGGACAGCCGCAATCAGCCCCAGCATTTT
CDR3aa: CATSRVGDSRNQPQHF
abundance: few
d_gene: TRBD1
j_gene: TRBJ1-5
v_gene: TRBV15

CDR3nt: TGTGCCAGCAGCCAAGTGGGTCAGGGGGGAGCCGAGCAGTACTTC
CDR3aa: CASSQVGQGGAEQYF
abundance: NA
d_gene: NA
j_gene: TRBJ2-7
v_gene: TRBV14

CDR3nt: TGCGCCAGCAGCTACCCTCGGGGGGGAAATGAAAACACCATATATTTT
CDR3aa: CASSYPRGGNENTIYF
abundance: many
d_gene: NA
j_gene: TRBJ1-3
v_gene: TRBV5-1

CDR3nt: TGCGCCAGCAGTTCAGGGACTTCAGAGCAGTTCTTC
CDR3aa: CASSSGTSEQFF
abundance: many
d_gene: NA
j_gene: TRBJ2-1
v_gene: TRBV5-1

CDR3nt: TGTGCCAGCAGTCAAACCCCTGGTAGCGGGAACACAGATACGCAGTATTTT
CDR3aa: CASSQTPGSGNTDTQYF
abundance: many
d_gene: TRBD2
j_gene: TRBJ2-3
v_gene: TRBV12-3/TRBV12-4

CDR3nt: TGTGCCAGCACCCACTCGGGGCAAAGCACAGATACGCAGTATTTT
CDR3aa: CASTHSGQSTDTQYF
abundance: many
d_gene: NA
j_gene: TRBJ2-3
v_gene: TRBV9

CDR3nt: TGCGCCAGCAGCTCTCCCTCCGGGACAGTTTTGGGCTCCTACAATGAGCAGTTCTTC
CDR3aa: CASSSPSGTVLGSYNEQFF
abundance: few
d_gene: TRBD1
j_gene: TRBJ2-1
v_gene: TRBV5-1

CDR3nt: TGTGCCTCAGACAGCCGGAGGGACTATGGCTACACCTTC
CDR3aa: CASDSRRDYGYTF
abundance: NA
d_gene: NA
j_gene: TRBJ1-2
v_gene: TRBV30

CDR3nt: TGTGCCAGCAGCTTGTTTTCCGGGGGACATGAGCAGTTCTTC
CDR3aa: CASSLFSGGHEQFF
abundance: NA
d_gene: NA
j_gene: TRBJ2-1
v_gene: TRBV7-9

CDR3nt: TGTGCCAGCAGCATAAGCGGGACACAGGGGTCAGAGACCCAGTACTTC
CDR3aa: CASSISGTQGSETQYF
abundance: few
d_gene: NA
j_gene: TRBJ2-5
v_gene: TRBV7-2

CDR3nt: TGTGCCAGCACCTCGGGGGTAAGGACAGATACGCAGTATTTT
CDR3aa: CASTSGVRTDTQYF
abundance: few
d_gene: NA
j_gene: TRBJ2-3
v_gene: TRBV3-1

CDR3nt: TGCAGCGTTGCCGGGACCCTAGGTTCCGAGCAGTACTTC
CDR3aa: CSVAGTLGSEQYF
abundance: many
d_gene: NA
j_gene: TRBJ2-7
v_gene: TRBV29-1

CDR3nt: TGTGCCTGGTTAGGTTTCGGAGGGGAGACTGAAGCTTTCTTT
CDR3aa: CAWLGFGGETEAFF
abundance: NA
d_gene: NA
j_gene: TRBJ1-1
v_gene: TRBV30

CDR3nt: TGTGCCAGCAGCTTAGCCCCTAGCGGGAGGGGCACCGGGGAGCTGTTTTTT
CDR3aa: CASSLAPSGRGTGELFF
abundance: NA
d_gene: TRBD2
j_gene: TRBJ2-2
v_gene: TRBV7-2

CDR3nt: TGCGCCAGCAGCGACGCACAGGCGGCGGGATGGGCAGATACGCAGTATTTT
CDR3aa: CASSDAQAAGWADTQYF
abundance: NA
d_gene: NA
j_gene: TRBJ2-3
v_gene: TRBV5-1

CDR3nt: TGCAGTGCTCAGTTAGCGGACAGGGAAGATTCACCCCTCCACTTT
CDR3aa: CSAQLADREDSPLHF
abundance: many
d_gene: TRBD1
j_gene: TRBJ1-6
v_gene: TRBV20-1

CDR3nt: TGCAGTGCCCTCGGGGAAAGAGCGGGAGGTTCTGAGACCCAGTACTTC
CDR3aa: CSALGERAGGSETQYF
abundance: few
d_gene: TRBD2
j_gene: TRBJ2-5
v_gene: TRBV20-1

CDR3nt: TGTGCCACCAGTGAATCTGACTACCTCAATGAGCAGTTCTTC
CDR3aa: CATSESDYLNEQFF
abundance: NA
d_gene: NA
j_gene: TRBJ2-1
v_gene: TRBV24-1

CDR3nt: TGTGCCAGCAGCTTAGCGGTGTCAGCTAAGGGCGAAAAACTGTTTTTT
CDR3aa: CASSLAVSAKGEKLFF
abundance: many
d_gene: NA
j_gene: TRBJ1-4
v_gene: TRBV7-9

CDR3nt: TGTGCCAGCAGGATGATACCGTCTAATGAAAAACTGTTTTTT
CDR3aa: CASRMIPSNEKLFF
abundance: few
d_gene: NA
j_gene: TRBJ1-4
v_gene: TRBV12-3/TRBV12-4

CDR3nt: TGCAGCGCAGGCGGGATAGCGGTATACGAGCAGTACTTC
CDR3aa: CSAGGIAVYEQYF
abundance: many
d_gene: NA
j_gene: TRBJ2-7
v_gene: TRBV29-1

CDR3nt: TGCAGTGCAATAGAGTGGGGGCAACTAGCGGGAGCAGAGCAGTTCTTC
CDR3aa: CSAIEWGQLAGAEQFF
abundance: many
d_gene: TRBD2
j_gene: TRBJ2-1
v_gene: TRBV20-1

CDR3nt: TGTGCCACCAGTGATGCCCGGGGGGCGCAGTTCTTC
CDR3aa: CATSDARGAQFF
abundance: few
d_gene: NA
j_gene: TRBJ2-1
v_gene: TRBV24-1

CDR3nt: TGCAGTGCTAGAACTAGAGCTGGTGACAATGAGCAGTTCTTC
CDR3aa: CSARTRAGDNEQFF
abundance: many
d_gene: NA
j_gene: TRBJ2-1
v_gene: TRBV20-1

CDR3nt: TGCGCCAGCAGCTCGACAGGGCTCGAGGGCTACACCTTC
CDR3aa: CASSSTGLEGYTF
abundance: many
d_gene: TRBD1
j_gene: TRBJ1-2
v_gene: TRBV5-1

CDR3nt: TGCAGTGCTAAGGGTGCCAAGGGCGGTCAGTACGAGCAGTACTTC
CDR3aa: CSAKGAKGGQYEQYF
abundance: many
d_gene: NA
j_gene: TRBJ2-7
v_gene: TRBV20-1

CDR3nt: TGTGCCAGCAGCGACCCCGGGAACACTGAAGCTTTCTTT
CDR3aa: CASSDPGNTEAFF
abundance: few
d_gene: NA
j_gene: TRBJ1-1
v_gene: TRBV7-3

CDR3nt: TGCAGTGCTATGGAGGTCCTCGCAGATAGCACCTATAATTCACCCCTCCACTTT
CDR3aa: CSAMEVLADSTYNSPLHF
abundance: many
d_gene: NA
j_gene: TRBJ1-6
v_gene: TRBV20-1

CDR3nt: TGTGCCAGCAGCCAAGATCTCCGAAAGAGCGGCTCACCCCTCCACTTT
CDR3aa: CASSQDLRKSGSPLHF
abundance: many
d_gene: NA
j_gene: TRBJ1-6
v_gene: TRBV4-2

CDR3nt: TGTGCCACCGCATTTACAGGGCAAGAGACCCAGTACTTC
CDR3aa: CATAFTGQETQYF
abundance: many
d_gene: NA
j_gene: TRBJ2-5
v_gene: TRBV12-3/TRBV12-4

CDR3nt: TGTGCCAGCAGCCAGACTCCAAGGGGCAATGAGCAGTTCTTC
CDR3aa: CASSQTPRGNEQFF
abundance: many
d_gene: NA
j_gene: TRBJ2-1
v_gene: TRBV7-2

CDR3nt: TGTGCCAGCAGCCAGCACCTCGCGAGCTCCTACGAGCAGTACTTC
CDR3aa: CASSQHLASSYEQYF
abundance: NA
d_gene: NA
j_gene: TRBJ2-7
v_gene: TRBV5-5

CDR3nt: TGTGCCAGCTCACAGCCTCTGGATCCGCATAGCACAGATACGCAGTATTTT
CDR3aa: CASSQPLDPHSTDTQYF
abundance: NA
d_gene: NA
j_gene: TRBJ2-3
v_gene: TRBV18

CDR3nt: TGTGCCAGCAGCCGTACAGGGGGTTCACCCCTCCACTTT
CDR3aa: CASSRTGGSPLHF
abundance: NA
d_gene: TRBD1
j_gene: TRBJ1-6
v_gene: TRBV3-1

CDR3nt: TGTGCCAGCAGTGAAGCGGCGACAGGGAGGAATGAGCAGTTCTTC
CDR3aa: CASSEAATGRNEQFF
abundance: many
d_gene: NA
j_gene: TRBJ2-1
v_gene: TRBV6-1

CDR3nt: TGCAGTGCCCTTCGGGAGGGGGCCAACTATGGCTACACCTTC
CDR3aa: CSALREGANYGYTF
abundance: once
d_gene: TRBD1
j_gene: TRBJ1-2
v_gene: TRBV20-1

CDR3nt: TGCAGTGCTAGGTCAGCGGAGAGGGCAATTCGAGAGACCCAGTACTTC
CDR3aa: CSARSAERAIRETQYF
abundance: NA
d_gene: NA
j_gene: TRBJ2-5
v_gene: TRBV20-1

CDR3nt: TGTGCCAGCAGTCCGTGGGAGGCTGAGCAGTTCTTC
CDR3aa: CASSPWEAEQFF
abundance: many
d_gene: NA
j_gene: TRBJ2-1
v_gene: TRBV11-2